Shown below are 10 T cell receptor beta chains from a single sample sequenced in a study of beta chain features in type 1 diabetes. What was sequenced were expressed TCRB transcripts, since all of the isolated RNA had been reverse transcribed. Sequencing was performed with immunoSEQ multiplex PCR; in TCRdb, only in-frame clones are kept and a portion is missing. Of 430,000 or so clones in the sample, about an eighth were seen once. Sequenced sample: naive CD4+ T cells from blood. Receptor source: a woman under 30 in good health.

This clone was seen more than once but under ten times. The V call is TRBV5-1, the J call TRBJ1-4; the match to TRBD1 covers 10 bases. J lost 8 bases, V lost 3 bases, and 4 bases had no gene match. Germline V gene lookup returns CDR1 SGHRS and CDR2 YFSETQ. The CDR3 sequence is 14 residues long. CDR3 sequence: CASSSTGGEEKLFF. DNA for the CDR3: TGCGCCAGCAGCTCGACAGGGGGCGAGGAAAAACTGTTTTTT.

The rearrangement links TRBV23-1 to TRBJ2-7; D remains ambiguous. TRBV23-1 is an ORF for which the function is uncertain. The ends were cut back, 3 bases at V and 4 bases at J, with 7 bases in the middle. This CDR3 comprises 12 residues. CDR3 sequence reads: CASSHLGYEQYV. CDR3 nucleotides: TGCGCCAGCAGTCACCTGGGATACGAGCAGTACGTC.

This clone was seen a few times. The rearrangement links TRBV11-3 to TRBJ2-5; 8 positions agree with TRBD2. The CDR3 is 16 residues long. V trimming: 5 bases; J trimming: 3 bases; junction bases outside the gene matches: 11. Looked up from germline, CDR1 is SGHNT and CDR2 is YENEEA. The DNA of the CDR3 is TGTGCCAGCAGCCACCACCCTAGCGGGCACGAAGAGACCCAGTACTTC. As protein: CASSHHPSGHEETQYF.

This clone occurred a few times. The rearrangement uses TRBV7-2 and TRBJ2-7, with a possible D match to TRBD2 (5 bases). Trimming pared 5 bases from V and 5 bases from J, leaving 16 bases between. The length of the CDR3 is 14 residues. The germline V gene has CDR1 SGHTA and CDR2 FQGNSA. In nucleotides, the CDR3 is TGTGCCAGCAGCCCCCGCGGTGAGGGCCACGAGCAGTACTTC. This encodes CASSPRGEGHEQYF.

The table lists this clone with a few counts. The chain employs TRBV4-3 and TRBJ2-7; possibly TRBD1 or TRBD2 for D (5 bases each). This CDR3 is built from 17 residues. Trimming pared 0 bases from V and 2 bases from J, leaving 17 bases between. Germline lookup yields CDR1 LGHNA and CDR2 YSLEER. CDR3 coding DNA: TGCGCCAGCAGCCAAGATTGGTGGGGGTCGGTCCCCTACGAGCAGTACTTC. This gives the protein CASSQDWWGSVPYEQYF.

Notes on this clone: The identical CDR3 is also encoded by other nucleotide sequences in the sample. The chain links TRBV7-3 to TRBJ1-1; D may be TRBD1 (5 bases). Deletions cut 5 bases from V and 2 bases from J, with 9 bases between. This CDR3 comprises 13 residues. CDR1 is SGHTA and CDR2 is FQGTGA in the germline V gene. CDR3 nucleotide sequence: TGTGCCAGCAGCCGGGACGGAAACACTGAAGCTTTCTTT. Amino acid sequence: CASSRDGNTEAFF.

V is TRBV7-8 and J is TRBJ1-1; possibly TRBD1 for D (5 bases). Germline assignment: CDR1 SGHVS and CDR2 FQNEAQ. CDR3 length equals 14 residues. V lost 3 bases to trimming and J lost 8 bases, with 16 bases between them. The CDR3 bases are TGTGCCAGCAGCTTTTCGGAGATCCCAGGGGAAGCTTTCTTT. Translated, it gives CASSFSEIPGEAFF.

Only a few counts were recorded for this clone. The chain has TRBV11-2 and TRBJ2-4; the D gene could be TRBD1 or TRBD2 (6 bases each). CDR1 SGHAT and CDR2 FQNNGV come from the germline V gene. Between the trimmed V and J ends, which lost 5 bases and 5 bases, there was a span of 16 bases. The length of the CDR3 is 15 residues. CDR3 nucleotide sequence: TGTGCCAGCAGCCCGGGAAGGGGGGAGGAAAACATTCAGTACTTC. Its protein product is CASSPGRGEENIQYF.

This clone was picked up a small number of times. The chain recombines TRBV18 with TRBJ2-5; no firm D call. The ends were cut back, 1 base at V and 1 base at J, with 10 bases in the middle. CDR3 length equals 15 residues. Per the germline V gene, CDR1 is KGHSH and CDR2 is LQKENI. The CDR3 protein is CASSPRNSPQETQYF. For the CDR3, the DNA is TGTGCCAGCTCACCACGTAACAGTCCCCAAGAGACCCAGTACTTC.

The V and J genes are TRBV10-3 and TRBJ1-1; 8 nucleotides match TRBD1. The CDR3 loop spans 13 amino acids. Germline V lookup: CDR1 ENHRY, CDR2 SYGVKD. J gave up 3 bases and V 6 bases, and 3 bases lay outside the gene matches. The CDR3 loop reads CAIRTGEDTEAFF. In DNA form, the CDR3 reads TGTGCCATCAGGACAGGGGAGGACACTGAAGCTTTCTTT.